These 18 T cell receptor beta chains were sequenced from one sample in a study of cytomegalovirus exposure and HLA in healthy donors. Researchers ran the PCR with 60 Vbeta and 13 Jbeta primers. The method was immunoSEQ multiplex PCR; TCRdb's version includes in-frame clones alone and lacks a portion of them. This table holds 250,000 to 350,000 clones, more than 80% found once. Sequences were obtained from PBMCs. All receptors come from a man aged 40-49 years in good health and CMV-seropositive.

V and J are TRBV18 and TRBJ2-7, with 10 positions matching TRBD1. Germline V gives CDR1 KGHSH, CDR2 LQKENI. CDR3 size: 14 residues. J gave up 7 bases and V 5 bases, and 8 bases lay outside the gene matches. This CDR3 is CASSLDRGTREQYF. The CDR3 nucleotides read TGTGCCAGCTCATTGGACAGGGGGACACGAGAGCAGTACTTC.

With regard to this clone: The same CDR3 arises from other DNA sequences in this sample as well. This sequence joins TRBV19 and TRBJ1-1; perhaps TRBD1 as D (6 bases). The CDR3 consists of 14 residues. Trimming shortened V by 4 bases and J by 1 base, and 10 bases separated the two germline ends. CDR1 and CDR2 (germline): LNHDA, SQIVND (reference sequence). CDR3 region: CASSNGTPNTEAFF. The CDR3 nucleotides are TGTGCCAGTAGTAATGGGACACCGAACACTGAAGCTTTCTTT.

Only one count was recorded for this clone. The chain uses TRBV5-1 and TRBJ1-1, with D possibly matching TRBD1 (5 bases). Germline V gene data show CDR1 as SGHRS and CDR2 as YFSETQ. V lost 5 bases, J lost 4 bases, and 18 bases lay in between. CDR3 length: 15 amino acids. The CDR3 loop is CASRFWDSSGTEAFF. CDR3 DNA sequence: TGCGCCAGCAGGTTTTGGGACTCTAGCGGCACTGAAGCTTTCTTT.

This clone appeared a few times. The gene calls are TRBV6-1 and TRBJ2-7; 9 bases are a match to TRBD1. J gave up 3 bases and V 2 bases, and 5 bases lay outside the gene matches. This CDR3 is built from 15 residues. In germline, CDR1 is MNHNS, CDR2 SASEGT. For the CDR3, the DNA is TGTGCCAGCAGTGAACGACAGGGGGATTTCTACGAGCAGTACTTC. Residues: CASSERQGDFYEQYF.

CDR3 sequence: CASSPAPSRDEQFF. The CDR3 DNA is TGCGCCAGCAGCCCCGCCCCTAGTCGCGATGAGCAGTTCTTC. The genes are TRBV4-3 and TRBJ2-1; D gene ambiguous. V was clipped by 4 bases and J by 8 bases, with 15 bases between them. The CDR3 covers 14 residues. CDR1 and CDR2 (germline): LGHNA, YSLEER.

This clone was detected only once. The gene calls are TRBV28 and TRBJ2-3; no clear D. The CDR3 extends over 11 amino acids. Germline V gives CDR1 MDHEN, CDR2 SYDVKM. Trimming pared 4 bases from V and 8 bases from J, leaving 7 bases between. The CDR3 sequence: CASSSLLTQYF. As DNA, the CDR3 is TGTGCCAGCAGTTCCCTCCTTACGCAGTATTTT.

The genes are TRBV4-1 and TRBJ1-3; possible D gene TRBD1, 5 bases. Trimming cost V 1 base and J 0 bases, with 13 bases left between them. CDR3 size: 17 residues. Germline V gene lookup returns CDR1 MGHRA and CDR2 YSYEKL. DNA for the CDR3: TGCGCCAGCAGCCAAGTCGCCAGGGAAGTCTCTGGAAACACCATATATTTT. As protein: CASSQVAREVSGNTIYF.

V usage is TRBV5-1 and J usage is TRBJ2-3, with TRBD1 as a possible D gene (5 bases). V gave up 3 bases and J gave up 0 bases, with 8 bases separating them. The CDR3 extends over 14 amino acids. The germline V gene has CDR1 SGHRS and CDR2 YFSETQ. The CDR3 is CASSWGPSTDTQYF. The CDR3 region has the DNA TGCGCCAGCAGCTGGGGCCCTAGCACAGATACGCAGTATTTT.

The chain joins TRBV9 to TRBJ2-3; D may be TRBD2 (6 bases). Germline values: CDR1 SGDLS, CDR2 YYNGEE. The CDR3 is 15 residues long. V lost 0 bases and J lost 3, with 11 bases in between. CDR3 loop: CASSVVAEATDTQYF. For the CDR3, the DNA is TGTGCCAGCAGCGTAGTAGCGGAAGCAACAGATACGCAGTATTTT. The entire variable domain, with the rest obtained from reference TRBV9 and TRBJ2-3, is as follows: DSGVTQTPKHLITATGQRVTLRCSPRSGDLSVYWYQQSLDQGLQFLIQYYNGEERAKGNILERFSAQQFPDLHSELNLSSLELGDSALYFCASSVVAEATDTQYFGPGTRLTVL.

V gene TRBV18 combines with J gene TRBJ2-5, with TRBD2 identical over 14 bases. The CDR3 is 19 amino acids. Germline CDR1 KGHSH, CDR2 LQKENI. V lost 1 base and J lost 1; bases outside the gene matches: 8. CDR3 sequence reads: CASSPQRTSGRSFQETQYF. The CDR3 DNA reads TGTGCCAGCTCACCACAGAGGACTAGCGGGAGGTCGTTCCAAGAGACCCAGTACTTC. The complete variable domain, with remaining parts taken from reference TRBV18 and TRBJ2-5, reads NAGVMQNPRHLVRRRGQEARLRCSPMKGHSHVYWYRQLPEEGLKFMVYLQKENIIDESGMPKERFSAEFPKEGPSILRIQQVVRGDSAAYFCASSPQRTSGRSFQETQYFGPGTRLLVL.

V gene TRBV7-9 combines with J gene TRBJ2-7; the match to TRBD2 covers 12 bases. The CDR3 runs to 15 residues. V gave up 1 base and J gave up 5 bases; unmatched junction bases: 3. Germline V gene sequence: CDR1 SEHNR, CDR2 FQNEAQ (reference sequence). CDR3 sequence (DNA): TGTGCCAGCAGCTTAGTGACTAGCGGGAGTGACGAGCAGTACTTC. The encoded protein is CASSLVTSGSDEQYF.

The rearrangement joins TRBV6-5 to TRBJ2-7, with D possibly matching TRBD2 (6 bases). The length of the CDR3 is 13 residues. V lost 6 bases to trimming and J lost 2 bases, with 11 bases between them. CDR1 is MNHEY and CDR2 is SVGAGI in the germline V gene. CDR3: CASSRDLAYEQYF. In DNA form, the CDR3 reads TGTGCCAGCAGCCGGGACTTAGCCTACGAGCAGTACTTC.

This chain joins TRBV28 and TRBJ1-1; TRBD1 aligns across 8 bases. The CDR3 is made up of 18 amino acids. Germline V CDR1 and CDR2: MDHEN, SYDVKM. V gave up 5 bases and J gave up 1 base; unmatched junction bases: 15. DNA for the CDR3: TGTGCCAGCAGTCTTTGGCAGGGGGCAAAGAGGGCGAACACTGAAGCTTTCTTT. Residues: CASSLWQGAKRANTEAFF.

The rearrangement links TRBV6-6 to TRBJ2-7; the D is unclear. V was cut by 2 bases and J by 5 bases, with 4 bases left in between. The CDR3 spans 11 residues. The germline V gene encodes CDR1 MNHNY and CDR2 SVGAGI (reference sequence). In nucleotides, the CDR3 is TGTGCCAGCAGTTACGGAGACGAGCAGTACTTC. Residues: CASSYGDEQYF.

This clone was observed a handful of times. The J gene is TRBJ1-2, the V gene TRBV6-5; 7 nucleotides match TRBD1. The V gene's germline CDR1 is MNHEY and CDR2 SVGAGI. The V and J ends lost 5 bases and 7 bases, in that order; junction bases with no gene match: 7. The length of the CDR3 is 13 residues. CDR3 in DNA: TGTGCCAGCAGTCAATACCAGGGGGGTGGCTACACCTTC. Amino acids: CASSQYQGGGYTF.

This clone was seen only a few times. CDR3 amino acids: CASSATGQDQPQHF. CDR3 bases: TGTGCCAGCAGCGCTACGGGACAGGATCAGCCCCAGCATTTT. The rearrangement uses TRBV7-9 and TRBJ1-5, with 8 bases identical to TRBD1. This CDR3 has 14 amino acids. V shed 5 bases, J shed 5 bases, and the junction held 5 bases outside the gene matches. The germline CDR1 and CDR2 sequences are SEHNR and FQNEAQ (reference sequence).

The rearrangement joins TRBV5-1 to TRBJ2-5; TRBD2 aligns across 8 bases. Germline loops: CDR1 SGHRS, CDR2 YFSETQ. The J segment lost 5 bases and the V segment lost 2 bases, leaving 8 bases of the junction unmatched. The CDR3 runs 15 residues. The CDR3 region has the DNA TGCGCCAGCAGCTTAGGACTAGCCGTGTGGGAGACCCAGTACTTC. Residues: CASSLGLAVWETQYF.

This clone appeared a single time. Other DNA variants within this sample encode the same CDR3. The V and J genes are TRBV19 and TRBJ2-5, with no clear D. Trimming cost V 4 bases and J 2 bases, with 8 bases left between them. The CDR3 runs 13 residues. The V gene's germline CDR1 is LNHDA and CDR2 SQIVND (reference sequence). Written as DNA, the CDR3 is TGTGCCAGTAGTAGTGGCCAACAAGAGACCCAGTACTTC. Protein sequence: CASSSGQQETQYF.